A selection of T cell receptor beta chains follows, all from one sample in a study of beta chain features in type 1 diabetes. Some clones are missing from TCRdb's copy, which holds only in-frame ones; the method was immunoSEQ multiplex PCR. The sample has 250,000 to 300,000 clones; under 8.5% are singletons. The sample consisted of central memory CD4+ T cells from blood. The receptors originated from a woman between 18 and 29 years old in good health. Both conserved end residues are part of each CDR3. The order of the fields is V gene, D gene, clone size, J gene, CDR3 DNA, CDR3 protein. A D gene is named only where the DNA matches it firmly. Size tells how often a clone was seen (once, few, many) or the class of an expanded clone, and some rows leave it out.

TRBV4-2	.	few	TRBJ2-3	TGTGCCAGCAGCCACGTTTGGGGTGACACAGATACGCAGTATTTT	CASSHVWGDTDTQYF
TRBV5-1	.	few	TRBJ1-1	TGCGCCAGCAGCTTGGTTGGACAGCTCATGAACACTGAAGCTTTCTTT	CASSLVGQLMNTEAFF
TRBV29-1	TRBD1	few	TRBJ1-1	TGCAGCGTTGAAGGATCACAGGGGGCAGGGACTGAAGCTTTCTTT	CSVEGSQGAGTEAFF
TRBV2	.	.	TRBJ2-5	TGTGCCAGCAGTGCGGGCTACCAAGGGACCCAGTACTTC	CASSAGYQGTQYF
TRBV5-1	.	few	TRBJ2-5	TGCGCCAGCAGCTTGGGTGGAGTCCAAGAGACCCAGTACTTC	CASSLGGVQETQYF
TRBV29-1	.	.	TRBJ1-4	TGCAGCGTTGGTTTCACCTTCCCAACTAATGAAAAACTGTTTTTT	CSVGFTFPTNEKLFF
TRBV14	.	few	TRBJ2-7	TGTGCCAGCAGCCAAATCCGGCTAGGGTATTACGAGCAGTACTTC	CASSQIRLGYYEQYF
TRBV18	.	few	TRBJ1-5	TGTGCCAGCTCACCACGGGAGCTAGTCAATCAGCCCCAGCATTTT	CASSPRELVNQPQHF
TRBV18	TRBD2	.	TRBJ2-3	TGTGCCAGCTCCCGGAGCAGCGGGGCTAGCACAGATACGCAGTATTTT	CASSRSSGASTDTQYF
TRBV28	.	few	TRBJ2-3	TGTGCCAGCAGTTGGGGCCATGGAGATACGCAGTATTTT	CASSWGHGDTQYF
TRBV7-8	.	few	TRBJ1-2	TGTGCCAGCAGCTTGGGCTGGGACGGAGGGACGGGCTACACCTTC	CASSLGWDGGTGYTF
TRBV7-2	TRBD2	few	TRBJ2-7	TGTGCCAGCAGCTTATCTAGCGGGGACTACGAGCAGTACTTC	CASSLSSGDYEQYF
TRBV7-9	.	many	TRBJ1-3	TGTGCCAGCAGCCCTACTGGTTACTCTGGAAACACCATATATTTT	CASSPTGYSGNTIYF
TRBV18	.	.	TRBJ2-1	TGTGCCAGCTCACCCCAGGGTATGAGTACTAACAATGAGCAGTTCTTC	CASSPQGMSTNNEQFF
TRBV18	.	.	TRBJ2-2	TGTGCCAGCTCACCAAGTGTGGGGAGCACCGGGGAGCTGTTTTTT	CASSPSVGSTGELFF
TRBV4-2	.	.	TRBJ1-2	TGTGCCAGCAGCCAAGATCCGGCAGGGCTCGATTTTCAGGGAGATGGCTACACCTTC	CASSQDPAGLDFQGDGYTF
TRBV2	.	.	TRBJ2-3	TGTGCCAGCAACCCAGACCGCTTGATGGATACGCAGTATTTT	CASNPDRLMDTQYF
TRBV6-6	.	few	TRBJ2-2	TGTGCCAGCAGGACGGGAACAGGGCAGCTGTTTTTT	CASRTGTGQLFF
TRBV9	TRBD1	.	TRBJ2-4	TGTGCCAGCAGCGTCCGGGACAGGGACATTCAGTACTTC	CASSVRDRDIQYF
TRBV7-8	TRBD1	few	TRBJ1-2	TGTGCCAGCAGCCCGCGGACAGGGGGCGGTTATGGCTACACCTTC	CASSPRTGGGYGYTF
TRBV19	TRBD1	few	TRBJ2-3	TGTGCCAGTAGCAGGGACAGTGGAGGTACAGATACGCAGTATTTT	CASSRDSGGTDTQYF
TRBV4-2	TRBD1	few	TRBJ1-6	TGTGCCAGCAGCCGGGGGACAGGCCTCATCAATTCACCCCTCCACTTT	CASSRGTGLINSPLHF
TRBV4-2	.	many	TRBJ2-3	TGTGCCAGCAGCCAAGAAATGACGATAGATACGCAGTATTTT	CASSQEMTIDTQYF
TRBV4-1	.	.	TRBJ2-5	TGCGCCAGCAGCCAACTGACAGGAACAGAGACCCAGTACTTC	CASSQLTGTETQYF
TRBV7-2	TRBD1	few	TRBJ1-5	TGTGCCAGCAGCTTAGTAGTCCAGGGGGAACAGCCCCAGCATTTT	CASSLVVQGEQPQHF
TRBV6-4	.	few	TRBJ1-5	TGTGCCCTCAGGGGCAATCAGCCCCAGCATTTT	CALRGNQPQHF
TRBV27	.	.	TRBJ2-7	TGTGCCAGCAGTTCTCAGCGGGTCTCCTACGAGCAGTACTTC	CASSSQRVSYEQYF
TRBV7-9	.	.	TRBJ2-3	TGTGCCAGCAGCTTAGTAGTGGCGGGGCGAGATACGCAGTATTTT	CASSLVVAGRDTQYF
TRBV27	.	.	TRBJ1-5	TGTGCCAGCAGTTTAGTAGGGGACGGCAATCAGCCCCAGCATTTT	CASSLVGDGNQPQHF
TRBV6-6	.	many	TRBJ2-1	TGTGCCAGACACGGTTACGAACACAATGAGCAGTTCTTC	CARHGYEHNEQFF
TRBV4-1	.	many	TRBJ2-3	TGCGCCAGCAGCCAAGGGTGGGATACGCAGTATTTT	CASSQGWDTQYF
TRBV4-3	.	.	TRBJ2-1	TGCGCCAGCAGCCGCTCTGGAGGCTACAATGAGCAGTTCTTC	CASSRSGGYNEQFF
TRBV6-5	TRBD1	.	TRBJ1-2	TGTGCCAGCAGGATAGGACAGGGAAACTATGGCTACACCTTC	CASRIGQGNYGYTF
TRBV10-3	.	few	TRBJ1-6	TGTGCCATCCGCGGGGAGTATAATTCACCCCTCCACTTT	CAIRGEYNSPLHF
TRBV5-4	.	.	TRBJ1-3	TGCGCCAGCAGCAAAGGAGGAAACACCATATATTTT	CASSKGGNTIYF
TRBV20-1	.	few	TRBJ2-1	TGCAGTGCTAGAGGCGGTCAGGGGAGGTTCTTC	CSARGGQGRFF
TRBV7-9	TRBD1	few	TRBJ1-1	TGTGCCAGCAGCTTTGGACAGGTGAACACTGAAGCTTTCTTT	CASSFGQVNTEAFF
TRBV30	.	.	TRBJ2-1	TGTGCCTGGACGGGGTACAATGAGCAGTTCTTC	CAWTGYNEQFF
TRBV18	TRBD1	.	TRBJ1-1	TGTGCCAGCTCCCCCTCCCGGACAGGGGCGACTACTGAAGCTTTCTTT	CASSPSRTGATTEAFF
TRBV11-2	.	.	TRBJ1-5	TGTGCCAGCAGCTTCCTCACGGGACCGTTAGGGAGCAGTCAGCCCCAGCATTTT	CASSFLTGPLGSSQPQHF
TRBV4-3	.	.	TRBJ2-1	TGCGCCAGCAGCCCCGGTCTAGGGGTACCCTACAATGAGCAGTTCTTC	CASSPGLGVPYNEQFF
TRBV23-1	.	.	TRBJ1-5	TGCGCCAACAGTCACAATGGGGTTTCGAATCAGCCCCAGCATTTT	CANSHNGVSNQPQHF
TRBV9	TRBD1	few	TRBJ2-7	TGTGCCAGCAGCGTAGAGCCCGACAGGGGTTACGAGCAGTACTTC	CASSVEPDRGYEQYF
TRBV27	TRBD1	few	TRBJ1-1	TGTGCCAGCAGTCTCCTCCCGGGACAGGGAAACACTGAAGCTTTCTTT	CASSLLPGQGNTEAFF
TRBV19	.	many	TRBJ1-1	TGTGCCAGTAGTAGCCGTCGGGTGAACACTGAAGCTTTCTTT	CASSSRRVNTEAFF
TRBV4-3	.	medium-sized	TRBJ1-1	TGCGCCAGCAGCCAAGATGGCGTGAACACTGAAGCTTTCTTT	CASSQDGVNTEAFF
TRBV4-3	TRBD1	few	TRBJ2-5	TGCGCCAGCAGCCAGGGGACAGGGATTGGCCGAGAGACCCAGTACTTC	CASSQGTGIGRETQYF
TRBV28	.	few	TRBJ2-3	TGTGCCAGCAGTTCGGGGACTTGGTCAACAGATACGCAGTATTTT	CASSSGTWSTDTQYF
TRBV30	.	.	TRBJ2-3	TGTGCCTGGAGGACCCCCCCGGGTCATCGTAATAGGCAGTATTTT	CAWRTPPGHRNRQYF
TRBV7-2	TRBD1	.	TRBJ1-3	TGTGCCAGCAGGGGAGATCCAGGGGGGGAAAACACCATATATTTT	CASRGDPGGENTIYF
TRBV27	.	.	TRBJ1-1	TGTGCCAGCAGTAGATCGCAGGGTAGGAACACTGAAGCTTTCTTT	CASSRSQGRNTEAFF
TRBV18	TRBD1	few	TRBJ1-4	TGTGCCAGCTCAGTTACCCAGCCGGGACAGGGGAATGAAAAACTGTTTTTT	CASSVTQPGQGNEKLFF
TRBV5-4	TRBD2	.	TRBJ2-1	TGTGCCAGCAGCCCGAGCGGGAGGGCCGTAGGTGAGCAGTTCTTC	CASSPSGRAVGEQFF